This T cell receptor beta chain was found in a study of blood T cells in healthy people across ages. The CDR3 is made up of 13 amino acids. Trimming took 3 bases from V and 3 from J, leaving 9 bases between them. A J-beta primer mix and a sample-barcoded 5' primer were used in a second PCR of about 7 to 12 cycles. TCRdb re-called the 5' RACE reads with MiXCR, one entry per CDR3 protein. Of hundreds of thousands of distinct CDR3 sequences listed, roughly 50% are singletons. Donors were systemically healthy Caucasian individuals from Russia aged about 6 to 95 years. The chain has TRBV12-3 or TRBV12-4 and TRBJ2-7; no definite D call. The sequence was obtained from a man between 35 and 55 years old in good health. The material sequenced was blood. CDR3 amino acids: CASSFGLIYEQYF. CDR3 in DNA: TGTGCCAGCAGTTTCGGGCTAATCTACGAGCAGTACTTC.